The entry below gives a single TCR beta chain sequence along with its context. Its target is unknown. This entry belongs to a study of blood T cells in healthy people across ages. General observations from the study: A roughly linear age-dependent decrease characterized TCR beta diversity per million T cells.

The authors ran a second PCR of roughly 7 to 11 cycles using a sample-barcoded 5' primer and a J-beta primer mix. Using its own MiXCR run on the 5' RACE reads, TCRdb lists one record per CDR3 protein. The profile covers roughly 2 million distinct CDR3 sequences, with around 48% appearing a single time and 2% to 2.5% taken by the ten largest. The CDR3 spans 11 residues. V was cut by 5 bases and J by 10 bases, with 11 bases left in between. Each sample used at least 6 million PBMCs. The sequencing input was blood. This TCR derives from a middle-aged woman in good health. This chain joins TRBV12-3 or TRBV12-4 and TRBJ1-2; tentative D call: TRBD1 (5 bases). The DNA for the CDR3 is TGTGCCAGCAGTACCGGGACCGACTACACCTTC. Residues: CASSTGTDYTF.